This T cell receptor (beta chain) was profiled in a study of T cells after yellow fever vaccination. TCRdb used MiXCR to reprocess the 5' RACE reads, holding one entry per CDR3 protein. Among approximately 85,000 distinct CDR3 sequences listed, 13% were seen once. CDR3 size: 16 residues. The V gene's germline CDR1 is MNHNS and CDR2 SASEGT. V lost 6 bases and J lost 2, with 19 bases in between. Source: CD8+ T cells not binding an NS4B(214-222) dextramer, sorted from PBMCs, taken 20 to 25 days after the first yellow fever vaccination. The sequence was obtained from a man in his late teens or twenties who received the YFV17D yellow fever vaccine. The chain uses TRBV6-1 and TRBJ1-2, with D perhaps matching TRBD1 (6 bases). CDR3: CASSWVRGAGNYGYTF. DNA for the CDR3: TGTGCCAGCAGCTGGGTCCGGGGGGCCGGGAACTATGGCTACACCTTC.